These T cell receptor beta chains were read from a single sample in a study of human T cells and chemical hapten exposure. One entry per CDR3 protein, called by TCRdb with MiXCR from the RACE reads. The table shows around 120,000 distinct CDR3 sequences, with about 14% occurring only once. The material was whole blood, obtained in connection with sensitization to the hapten diphenylcyclopropenone (DPC). The receptors were sampled from a woman younger than 30 with alopecia areata. Some clones in this sample may be carry-over from other donors' samples. Both conserved end residues are trimmed from each CDR3. Each record gives: J gene, V gene, CDR3 protein.

j_gene: TRBJ1-2
v_gene: TRBV28
CDR3aa: ASSSLRKANYGYT

j_gene: TRBJ2-6
v_gene: TRBV4-3
CDR3aa: ASSLGQGASGANVLT

j_gene: TRBJ1-4
v_gene: TRBV29-1
CDR3aa: SAQGRELF

j_gene: TRBJ1-5
v_gene: TRBV4-3
CDR3aa: ASSQEWTGRSQPQH

j_gene: TRBJ1-1
v_gene: TRBV4-3
CDR3aa: ASSQDLWRPNTEAF

j_gene: TRBJ2-5
v_gene: TRBV7-9
CDR3aa: ASSPNSGKETQY

j_gene: TRBJ2-7
v_gene: TRBV2
CDR3aa: ASSEQGPRKSYEQY

j_gene: TRBJ2-3
v_gene: TRBV18
CDR3aa: ASSRHGPTDTQY

j_gene: TRBJ2-7
v_gene: TRBV7-2
CDR3aa: ASSTYMSYEQY

j_gene: TRBJ1-2
v_gene: TRBV6-6
CDR3aa: ASSYPVGQAKGYT

j_gene: TRBJ2-5
v_gene: TRBV20-1
CDR3aa: SASFKRTGEDETQY

j_gene: TRBJ1-6
v_gene: TRBV7-9
CDR3aa: ASSPGTESSYNSPLH

j_gene: TRBJ2-3
v_gene: TRBV7-2
CDR3aa: ASSLVPGGGTDTQY

j_gene: TRBJ1-4
v_gene: TRBV12-5
CDR3aa: ASPWGDEKLF

j_gene: TRBJ2-5
v_gene: TRBV5-6
CDR3aa: ASSLFSGGVQETQY

j_gene: TRBJ1-1
v_gene: TRBV3-1
CDR3aa: ASSQSTPGRTTEAF

j_gene: TRBJ2-3
v_gene: TRBV7-2
CDR3aa: ASSSTDSTNFRGTQY

j_gene: TRBJ2-2
v_gene: TRBV29-1
CDR3aa: SAGRGVTGELF

j_gene: TRBJ2-2
v_gene: TRBV11-2
CDR3aa: ASSLPAAGNTGELF

j_gene: TRBJ1-1
v_gene: TRBV14
CDR3aa: ASSQGQRRGNTEAF

j_gene: TRBJ2-3
v_gene: TRBV7-9
CDR3aa: ASSPRPASTDTQY

j_gene: TRBJ2-1
v_gene: TRBV28
CDR3aa: ASSRGGNPHEQF

j_gene: TRBJ2-3
v_gene: TRBV30
CDR3aa: AWSVRTGGLSTDTQY

j_gene: TRBJ2-3
v_gene: TRBV30
CDR3aa: AWRGGHADTQY

j_gene: TRBJ2-3
v_gene: TRBV7-9
CDR3aa: ASSLLVSDTQY

j_gene: TRBJ2-2
v_gene: TRBV18
CDR3aa: ASSRRITGQDQGELF

j_gene: TRBJ1-1
v_gene: TRBV7-9
CDR3aa: ASSSLGEAF

j_gene: TRBJ1-5
v_gene: TRBV4-3
CDR3aa: ASSQEMTPGPQH

j_gene: TRBJ2-1
v_gene: TRBV4-3
CDR3aa: ASSQSGTSGLSYNEQF

j_gene: TRBJ2-1
v_gene: TRBV7-8
CDR3aa: ASPPGLAGVGSYNEQF